The present T cell receptor beta chain was sequenced within a study of prognosis after radiotherapy for stage I lung cancer. Trimming left V 6 bases short and J 7 bases short, with 13 bases between. The CDR3 has 14 residues. Germline assignment: CDR1 WSHSY and CDR2 SAAADI. Findings of the study overall: Reportedly, TRBV and TRBJ gene usage varied with metastasis presence.

Two-round multiplex PCR on genomic DNA was the method by which TCR beta CDR3 was amplified. Initially, in first-round PCR, primers specific to each TRBV and TRBJ gene were used. MiXCR was run by TCRdb on the multiplex PCR reads, yielding one entry per CDR3 protein. The data hold about 15,000 distinct CDR3 sequences, with 17% observed a single time. There are many counts of this clonotype. Its specificity is not known. Six milliliters of peripheral blood were drawn at each of two time points. Source: PBMCs, taken before or after stereotactic body radiation therapy (not recorded which). The clonotype comes from a donor aged 50 or older with non-small cell lung cancer. The chain couples TRBV10-2 to TRBJ1-6; TRBD1 might be the D (5 bases). CDR3 DNA sequence: TGCGCCAGCAGATTGACAGCGCCCAATTCACCCCTCCACTTT. Protein: CASRLTAPNSPLHF.